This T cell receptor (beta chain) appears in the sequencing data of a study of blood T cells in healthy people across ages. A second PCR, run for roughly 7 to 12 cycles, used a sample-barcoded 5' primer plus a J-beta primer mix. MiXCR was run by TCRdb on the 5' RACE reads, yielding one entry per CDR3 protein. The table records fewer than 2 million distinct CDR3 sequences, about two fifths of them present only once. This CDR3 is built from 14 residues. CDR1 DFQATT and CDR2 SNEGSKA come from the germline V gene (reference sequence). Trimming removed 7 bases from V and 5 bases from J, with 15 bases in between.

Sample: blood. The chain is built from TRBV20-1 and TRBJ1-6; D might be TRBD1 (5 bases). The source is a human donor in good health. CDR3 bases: TGCAGTGTGTCGTTCGGGGCGAATAATTCACCCCTCCACTTT. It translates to CSVSFGANNSPLHF.